This is a list of T cell receptor beta chains from one sample in a study of cytomegalovirus exposure and HLA in healthy donors. Here immunoSEQ multiplex PCR was the method, and the copy in TCRdb shows in-frame clones only, minus some. The sample lists 100,000 to 150,000 clones; approximately 87% were seen once. Sequenced sample: PBMCs. These receptors came from a man aged 18-30 years in good health and CMV-seropositive. The CDR3 runs from the conserved cysteine through the conserved F or W. The D gene is left open where the match is weak. Only part of the rows carry a size: once, few, many, or a class if the clone is expanded.

. TRBJ1-5 . TRBV7-2 TGTGCCAGCAGTTCGACGGGAAAGATAAATCAGCCCCAGCATTTT CASSSTGKINQPQHF
. TRBJ2-1 TRBD1 TRBV13 TGTGCCAGCAGCTTTGGACAGGGACTCTCCTACAATGAGCAGTTCTTC CASSFGQGLSYNEQFF
. TRBJ2-7 TRBD1 TRBV4-1 TGCGCCAGCAGCCTAGGGGTGTATGGGACAGGGGGCTACGAGCAGTACTTC CASSLGVYGTGGYEQYF
. TRBJ2-3 TRBD2 TRBV12-5 TGTGCTAGTGGAACAGGACTAGCCCCCACAGATACGCAGTATTTT CASGTGLAPTDTQYF
. TRBJ2-5 TRBD1 TRBV7-9 TGTGCCAGCAGCCTTCGACAGGGGAGGCGAGAGACCCAGTACTTC CASSLRQGRRETQYF
. TRBJ2-1 TRBD2 TRBV10-1 TGCGCCAGCAGTGAGGAAATAGCGGGGCGGAGGGTCAATGAGCAGTTCTTC CASSEEIAGRRVNEQFF
. TRBJ1-5 TRBD1 TRBV9 TGTGCCAGCAGCACTGGACAGGGTAGCCAGCCCCAGCATTTT CASSTGQGSQPQHF
. TRBJ1-6 . TRBV7-6 TGTGCCAGCAGCTCGGGCACAGGGCGGGGGAATTCACCCCTCCACTTT CASSSGTGRGNSPLHF
. TRBJ2-5 TRBD2 TRBV4-1 TGCGCCAGCAGCCCCGGGGGTGCGGGGGGCCAAGAGACCCAGTACTTC CASSPGGAGGQETQYF
. TRBJ2-7 TRBD2 TRBV5-1 TGCGCCAGCAGCTTGTCCTCGCGGGGGGTCTCCTACGAGCAGTACTTC CASSLSSRGVSYEQYF
. TRBJ1-1 . TRBV19 TGTGCCAGTAGTCTAGACAGTTTCTCTGAAGCTTTCTTT CASSLDSFSEAFF
. TRBJ1-5 . TRBV5-1 TGCGCCAGCAGCGGCGGGAGAGATCAGCCCCAGCATTTT CASSGGRDQPQHF
. TRBJ2-2 TRBD1 TRBV7-2 TGTGCCAGCAGACTTTCAGGGGGCAACACCGGGGAGCTGTTTTTT CASRLSGGNTGELFF
. TRBJ2-5 TRBD1 TRBV6-6 TGTGCCAGCAGTTACTCGGATATTGCAGGGGGAGAGACCCAGTACTTC CASSYSDIAGGETQYF
. TRBJ2-1 . TRBV4-2 TGTGCCAGCAGCCGCGAGAGTGGCAATGAGCAGTTCTTC CASSRESGNEQFF
. TRBJ2-2 TRBD2 TRBV13 TGTGCCAGCAGCCCCGGACTAGCGGGGGAGAACACCGGGGAGCTGTTTTTT CASSPGLAGENTGELFF
. TRBJ1-1 TRBD1 TRBV9 TGTGCCAGCAGCGTAGCTACAGGGGGTAGTGAAGCTTTCTTT CASSVATGGSEAFF
. TRBJ1-1 . TRBV27 TGTGCCAGCAGTTCCGGAGGGACCACTGAAGCTTTCTTT CASSSGGTTEAFF
. TRBJ2-7 . TRBV28 TGTGCCAGCAACCACGGACAGAGACCCTACGAGCAGTACTTC CASNHGQRPYEQYF
. TRBJ1-2 . TRBV4-2 TGTGCCAGCAGCCAAGAGGGAGCCAGGGGTTGGAGTGTGAATGGCTACACCTTC CASSQEGARGWSVNGYTF
few TRBJ1-1 . TRBV5-4 TGTGCCAGCAGCTTATACACCCCAGGCACTGAAGCTTTCTTT CASSLYTPGTEAFF
. TRBJ1-2 . TRBV4-1 TGCGCCAGCAGCCAAGAAGCGAACAGGGTCTATGGCTACACCTTC CASSQEANRVYGYTF
. TRBJ1-5 TRBD1 TRBV2 TGTGCCAGCCAGGGGGCAGATCAGCCCCAGCATTTT CASQGADQPQHF
. TRBJ2-5 . TRBV13 TGTGCCAGCAGGAAAAGGGGGGGGGCGCCGGAGACCCAGTACTTC CASRKRGGAPETQYF
. TRBJ2-7 . TRBV5-1 TGCGCCAGCAGCTACGGGGGAAGGAACGAGCAGTACTTC CASSYGGRNEQYF
. TRBJ1-2 . TRBV6-1 TGTGCCAGCAGTTCACCCAATCCGGGACTGAATGGCTACACCTTC CASSSPNPGLNGYTF
. TRBJ2-2 . TRBV19 TGTGCCAGTAACCCAGGGGCCATCACCGGGGAGCTGTTTTTT CASNPGAITGELFF
. TRBJ2-1 . TRBV11-3 TGTGCCAGCAGCTTAGTTTGGAGCTCCTACAATGAGCAGTTCTTC CASSLVWSSYNEQFF
. TRBJ1-5 . TRBV7-9 TGTGCCAGCACCCCCGCGGAGGGAGTAAATCAGCCCCAGCATTTT CASTPAEGVNQPQHF
. TRBJ1-1 . TRBV29-1 TGCAGCGTTGGCGGCAGGGCGAACACTGAAGCTTTCTTT CSVGGRANTEAFF
. TRBJ2-1 . TRBV9 TGTGCCAGCAGCGTAGTGGAGGCAGGAGGCAATGAGCAGTTCTTC CASSVVEAGGNEQFF